This T cell receptor beta chain comes out of a study of blood T cell repertoires in COVID-19. As for the study in general: Material from acute and convalescent COVID-19 was sourced from the United States, Italy and Spain. T cells, B-cell-depleted T cells, or PBMCs supplied cDNA or gDNA.

Per the authors' pipeline: Amplification with reference gene primers provided the estimates of nucleated cell counts. The data were produced by immunoSEQ multiplex PCR, yet TCRdb's version contains in-frame clones alone and is incomplete. From that table come the V and J calls and clone size; the DNA was used to work out D and trimming. The sample contains 74,000 or so clones, around 91% of which appear only once. Trimming removed 8 bases from V and 4 bases from J; junction bases left unmatched: 5. This CDR3 is 13 amino acids long. Germline CDR1 reads SGHTA; CDR2 reads FQGNSA. The clonotype comes from a man aged 50 to 59 with acute or convalescent COVID-19. Sequenced input: peripheral blood. The chain is built from TRBV7-2 and TRBJ2-5; 9 bases match TRBD1. The CDR3 nucleotides read TGTGCCAGCTCACAGGGGGCTCGAGAGACCCAGTACTTC. This gives the protein CASSQGARETQYF. Together with reference TRBV7-2 and TRBJ2-5, the CDR3 gives the full variable domain: GAGVSQSPSNKVTEKGKDVELRCDPISGHTALYWYRQSLGQGLEFLIYFQGNSAPDKSGLPSDRFSAERTGGSVSTLTIQRTQQEDSAVYLCASSQGARETQYFGPGTRLLVL.